Reported below is one T cell receptor beta chain. Method: immunoSEQ multiplex PCR; TCRdb's copy keeps in-frame clones and lacks some. There are around 110,000 clones in the sample; about 90% occur only once, and more than 1.5% lies in the top ten. The sample originates from a study of T cell changes during pregnancy in multiple sclerosis. V shed 3 bases and J shed 11 bases, with 22 bases lying between them. The CDR3 is 15 residues long. Per the germline V gene, CDR1 is MNHNS and CDR2 is SASEGT. This TCR was recovered from a female donor with multiple sclerosis, enrolled in a pregnancy study. V is TRBV6-1 and J is TRBJ1-1; D might be TRBD1 (5 bases). The sequenced sample was peripheral blood, obtained in the third trimester of pregnancy. DNA of the CDR3: TGTGCCAGCAGTGATGGGTGGGGCTCAACAAAACAGGCTTTCTTT. It codes for CASSDGWGSTKQAFF.